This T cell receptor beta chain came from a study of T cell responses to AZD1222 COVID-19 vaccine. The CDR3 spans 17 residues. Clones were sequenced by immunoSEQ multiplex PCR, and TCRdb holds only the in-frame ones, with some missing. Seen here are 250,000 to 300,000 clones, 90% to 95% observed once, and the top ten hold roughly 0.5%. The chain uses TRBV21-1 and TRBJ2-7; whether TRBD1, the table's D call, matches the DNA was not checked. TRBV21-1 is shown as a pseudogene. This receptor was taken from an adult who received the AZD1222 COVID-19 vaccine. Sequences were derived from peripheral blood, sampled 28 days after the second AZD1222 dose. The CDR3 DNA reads TGTGCCAGCAGCAAAGCGAGGACACTTACTAACGTCTACGAGCAGTACTTC. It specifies CASSKARTLTNVYEQYF.